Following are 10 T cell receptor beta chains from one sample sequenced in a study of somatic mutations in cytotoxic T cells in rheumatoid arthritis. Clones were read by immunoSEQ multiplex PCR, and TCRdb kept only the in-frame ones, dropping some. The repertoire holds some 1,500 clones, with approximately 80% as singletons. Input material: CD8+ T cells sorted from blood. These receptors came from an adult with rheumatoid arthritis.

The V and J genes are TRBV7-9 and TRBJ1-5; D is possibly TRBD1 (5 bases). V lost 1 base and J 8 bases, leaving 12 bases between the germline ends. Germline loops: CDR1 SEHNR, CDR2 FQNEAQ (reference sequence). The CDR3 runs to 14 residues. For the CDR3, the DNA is TGTGCCAGCAGCTTAGAGGGGAGGCGAGAGCCCCAGCATTTT. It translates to CASSLEGRREPQHF.

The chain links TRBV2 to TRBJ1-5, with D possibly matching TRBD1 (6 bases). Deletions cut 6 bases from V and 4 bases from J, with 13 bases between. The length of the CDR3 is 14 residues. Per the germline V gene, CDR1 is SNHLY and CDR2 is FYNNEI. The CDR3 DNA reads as TGTGCCAGCAGCGCCGGACAGAGTAATCAGCCCCAGCATTTT. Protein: CASSAGQSNQPQHF.

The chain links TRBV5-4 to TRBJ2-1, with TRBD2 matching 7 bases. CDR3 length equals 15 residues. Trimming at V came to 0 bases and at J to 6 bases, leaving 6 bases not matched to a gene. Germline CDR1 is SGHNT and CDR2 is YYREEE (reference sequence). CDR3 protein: CASSLEAGMGNEQFF. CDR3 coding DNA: TGTGCCAGCAGCTTGGAAGCGGGAATGGGCAATGAGCAGTTCTTC.

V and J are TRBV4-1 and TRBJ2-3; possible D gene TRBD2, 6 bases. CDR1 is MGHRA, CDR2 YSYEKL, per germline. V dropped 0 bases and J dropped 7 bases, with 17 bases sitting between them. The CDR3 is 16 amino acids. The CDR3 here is CASSQDRGRDAYTQYF. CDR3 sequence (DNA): TGCGCCAGCAGCCAAGATCGAGGGCGGGATGCTTATACGCAGTATTTT.

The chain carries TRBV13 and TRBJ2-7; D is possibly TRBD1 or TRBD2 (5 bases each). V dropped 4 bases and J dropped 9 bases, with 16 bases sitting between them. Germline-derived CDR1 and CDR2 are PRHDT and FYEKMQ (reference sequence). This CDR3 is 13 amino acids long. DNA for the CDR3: TGTGCCAGCAGCTCGGGACCGCCAACGTGGCAGTACTTC. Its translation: CASSSGPPTWQYF.

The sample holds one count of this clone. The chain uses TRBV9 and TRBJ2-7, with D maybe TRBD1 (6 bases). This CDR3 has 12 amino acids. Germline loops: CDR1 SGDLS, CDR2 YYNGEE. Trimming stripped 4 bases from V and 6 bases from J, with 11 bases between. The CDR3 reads CASSLTGIEQYF. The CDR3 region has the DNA TGTGCCAGCAGCCTAACAGGGATCGAGCAGTACTTC.

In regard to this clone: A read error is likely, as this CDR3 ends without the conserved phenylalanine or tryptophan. The CDR3: CASSGNANYGYTV. CDR3 in DNA: TGTGCCAGCAGCGGAAATGCTAACTATGGCTACACCGTC. The V gene is TRBV7-9, the J gene TRBJ1-2; D is undetermined. The CDR3 is 13 amino acids. The ends were cut back, 5 bases at V and 0 bases at J, with 7 bases in the middle. CDR1 and CDR2 from the germline V gene are SEHNR and FQNEAQ (reference sequence).

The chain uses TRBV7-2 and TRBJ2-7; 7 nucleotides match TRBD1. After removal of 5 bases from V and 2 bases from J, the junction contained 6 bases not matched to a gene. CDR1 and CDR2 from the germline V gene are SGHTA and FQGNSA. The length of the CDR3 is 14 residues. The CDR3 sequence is CASSPYGTAYEQYF. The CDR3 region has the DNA TGTGCCAGCAGCCCTTATGGGACAGCCTACGAGCAGTACTTC.

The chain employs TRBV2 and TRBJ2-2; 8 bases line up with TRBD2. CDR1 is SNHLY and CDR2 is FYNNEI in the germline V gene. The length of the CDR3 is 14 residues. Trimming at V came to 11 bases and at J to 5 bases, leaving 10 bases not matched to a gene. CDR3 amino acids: CALSVASGTGELFF. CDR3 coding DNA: TGTGCCCTCAGCGTGGCTAGCGGGACCGGGGAGCTGTTTTTT.

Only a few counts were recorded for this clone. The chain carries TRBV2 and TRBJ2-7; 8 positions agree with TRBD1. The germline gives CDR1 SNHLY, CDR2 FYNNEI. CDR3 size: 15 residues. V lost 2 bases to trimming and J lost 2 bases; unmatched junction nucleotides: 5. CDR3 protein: CASSETWTGTYEQYF. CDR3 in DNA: TGTGCCAGCAGTGAAACCTGGACAGGGACCTACGAGCAGTACTTC. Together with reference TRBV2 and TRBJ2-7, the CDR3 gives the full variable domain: EPEVTQTPSHQVTQMGQEVILRCVPISNHLYFYWYRQILGQKVEFLVSFYNNEISEKSEIFDDQFSVERPDGSNFTLKIRSTKLEDSAMYFCASSETWTGTYEQYFGPGTRLTVT.